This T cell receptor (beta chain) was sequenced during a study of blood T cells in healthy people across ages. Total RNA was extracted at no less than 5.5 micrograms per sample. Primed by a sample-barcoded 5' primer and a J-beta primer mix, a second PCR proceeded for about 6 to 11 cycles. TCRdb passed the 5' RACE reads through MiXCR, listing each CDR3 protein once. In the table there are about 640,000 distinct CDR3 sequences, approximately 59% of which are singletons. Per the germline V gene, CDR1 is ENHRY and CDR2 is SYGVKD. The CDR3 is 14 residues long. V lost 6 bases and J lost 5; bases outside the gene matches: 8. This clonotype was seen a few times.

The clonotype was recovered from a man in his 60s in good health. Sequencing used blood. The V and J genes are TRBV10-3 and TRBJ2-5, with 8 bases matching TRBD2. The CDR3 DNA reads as TGTGCCATCAGCTCCGGGACTAGTGGGGAGACCCAGTACTTC. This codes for CAISSGTSGETQYF.